A few counts support the clone carrying this T cell receptor beta chain. Its target is not known. The sample belongs to a study of T-cell memory formation after mild COVID-19. In the study overall: Largely donor-specific TCR clusters were found.

Study results and caveats: Balance between CD4 and CD8 was seen in clones contracting day 15 to 85, and a CD4+ lean was seen in later expanders. Memory sampled before infection contained some responding clones, suggesting cross-reactive memory joined.

TCRdb reanalysed the 5' RACE reads using MiXCR and keeps one entry per CDR3 protein. This table has hundreds of thousands of distinct CDR3 sequences, roughly 18% appearing once. The germline V gene encodes CDR1 SGHTA and CDR2 FQGNSA. The CDR3 totals 13 residues. Trimming removed 9 bases at V and 1 base at J, with 10 bases between. The chain is built from TRBV7-2 and TRBJ1-3; D is ambiguous. What was sequenced was PBMCs or a T cell subset sorted from them (not recorded which). This sequence originates from an adult woman who had mild COVID-19 (a few samples of this study predate the infection). Cell type and time point are not known. The CDR3: CASRPDSGNTIYF. The CDR3 DNA reads as TGTGCCAGTCGGCCTGATTCTGGAAACACCATATATTTT.